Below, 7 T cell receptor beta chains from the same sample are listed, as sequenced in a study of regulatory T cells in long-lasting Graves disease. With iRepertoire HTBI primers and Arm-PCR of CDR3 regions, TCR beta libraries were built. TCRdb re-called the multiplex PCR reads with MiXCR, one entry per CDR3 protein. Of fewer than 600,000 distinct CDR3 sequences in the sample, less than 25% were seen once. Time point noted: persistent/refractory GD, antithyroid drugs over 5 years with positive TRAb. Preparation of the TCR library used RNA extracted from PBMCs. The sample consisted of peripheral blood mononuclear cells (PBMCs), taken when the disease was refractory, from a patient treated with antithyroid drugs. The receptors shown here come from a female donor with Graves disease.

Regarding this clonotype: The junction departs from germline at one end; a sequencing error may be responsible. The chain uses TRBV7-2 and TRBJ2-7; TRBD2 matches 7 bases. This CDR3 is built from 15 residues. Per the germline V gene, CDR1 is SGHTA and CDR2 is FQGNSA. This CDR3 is CVSSLVGGITYEQYF. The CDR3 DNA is TGTGTCAGCAGCTTAGTCGGGGGGATAACCTACGAGCAGTACTTC.

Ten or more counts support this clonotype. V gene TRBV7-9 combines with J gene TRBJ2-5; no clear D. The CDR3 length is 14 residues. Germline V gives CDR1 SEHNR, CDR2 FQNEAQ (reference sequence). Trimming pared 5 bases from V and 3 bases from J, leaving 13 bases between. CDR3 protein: CASSLDRLEETQYF. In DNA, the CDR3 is TGTGCCAGCAGCCTTGATAGGCTAGAAGAGACCCAGTACTTC.

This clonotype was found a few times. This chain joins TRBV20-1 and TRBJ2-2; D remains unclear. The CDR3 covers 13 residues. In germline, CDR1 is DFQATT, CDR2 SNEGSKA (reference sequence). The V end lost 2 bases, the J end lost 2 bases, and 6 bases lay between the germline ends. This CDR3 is CSARTVNTGELFF. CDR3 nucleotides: TGCAGTGCTAGAACGGTCAACACCGGGGAGCTGTTTTTT.

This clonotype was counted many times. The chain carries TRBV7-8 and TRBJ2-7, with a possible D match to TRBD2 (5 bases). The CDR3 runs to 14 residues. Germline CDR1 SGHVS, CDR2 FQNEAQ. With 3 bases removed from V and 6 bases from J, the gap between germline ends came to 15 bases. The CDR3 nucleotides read TGTGCCAGCAGCTTTGATAGCGCCCGGCGCGAGCAGTACTTC. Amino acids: CASSFDSARREQYF.

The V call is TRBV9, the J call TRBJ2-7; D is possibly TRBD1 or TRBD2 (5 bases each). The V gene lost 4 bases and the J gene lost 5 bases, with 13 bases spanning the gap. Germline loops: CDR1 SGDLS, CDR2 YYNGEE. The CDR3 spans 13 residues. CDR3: CASSRGERNEQYF. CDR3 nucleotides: TGTGCCAGCAGCAGAGGGGAGAGGAACGAGCAGTACTTC.

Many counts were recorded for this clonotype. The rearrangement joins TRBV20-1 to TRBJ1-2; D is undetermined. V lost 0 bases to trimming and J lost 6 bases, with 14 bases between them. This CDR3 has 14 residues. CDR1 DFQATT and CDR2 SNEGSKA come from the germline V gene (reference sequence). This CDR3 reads CSARDVRGGDGYTF. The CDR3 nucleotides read TGCAGTGCTAGAGATGTACGGGGTGGGGATGGCTACACCTTC.

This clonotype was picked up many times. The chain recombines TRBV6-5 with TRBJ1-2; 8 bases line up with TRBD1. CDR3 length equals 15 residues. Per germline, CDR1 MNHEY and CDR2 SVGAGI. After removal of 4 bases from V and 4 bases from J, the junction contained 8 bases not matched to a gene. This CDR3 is CASSFGQGGSYGYTF. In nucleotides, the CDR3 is TGTGCCAGCAGTTTCGGACAGGGTGGGAGCTATGGCTACACCTTC.